This T cell receptor beta chain was obtained from a study of blood T cell repertoires in COVID-19 (dated by TCRdb to about 2020). Concerning the study at large: The collaborator samples originated in the United States, Italy and Spain and spanned the acute and convalescent phases of COVID-19. The repertoires were released in a freely available public database meant as a resource for research on the immune response to SARS-CoV-2. The material from the prospective study consisted of cDNA or gDNA derived from T cells, B-cell-depleted T cells, or PBMCs. The samples were drawn from the first 160 participants of the ongoing ImmuneRACE study and from about 1,200 subjects provided by 6 global collaborators. A de-identified subject ID, COVID-19 status, age in years and sex were almost always included in the sample metadata. Subjects who had been exposed to COVID-19, were actively infected with it, or had recovered from it provided the deeply sampled blood TCRbeta repertoires that made up the dataset. HLA class I and class II types, where available, came from metadata supplied by the sample provider rather than from assay-based typing.

Findings and caveats that apply to the study as a whole: The quantity of clinical and demographic metadata differed by source and by participant and was supplied without curation.

The immunoSEQ Assay, a bias-controlled multiplex PCR, was used to amplify TCRbeta CDR3 regions from genomic DNA. The authors processed their data as follows. The number of nucleated cells in each sample was estimated from the amplification of reference gene primers within the assay. To quantify the absolute abundance of each unique TCRbeta CDR3 rearrangement, sequence reads were collapsed and filtered. For each sample, productive Simpson clonality was calculated as the square root of Simpson's diversity index across productive rearrangements. Held by TCRdb, this immuneACCESS table contains in-frame sequences only and omits some clones. Under half of the omission traces to an unresolved V gene where checked; the cause of the rest is unknown. V, J and clone size derive from that table, while D and trimming were established from the DNA sequence. In all, the sample holds approximately 170,000 clones, and approximately 80% of those were seen once. The leading ten clones occupy 4.5% to 7.5% of the sample.

Enrolling through a virtual design, the prospective study's participants ranged in age from roughly 18 to 100 years and lived across 24 United States geographic areas. In the prospective study, participants were assigned to cohorts based on the clinical history participants reported in a screening survey and a study questionnaire. ImmuneRACE Cohort 3 recovered participants were defined by two consecutive negative NP/OP PCR tests, healthcare professional clearance, or symptom resolution. In the prospective study, mobile phlebotomists collected whole blood, serum and a nasopharyngeal or oropharyngeal swab from each participant. Additional blood draws and questionnaires over an approximately two-month period could optionally be provided by prospective study participants. Prospective study blood samples were shipped either frozen or at room temperature before DNA extraction. Only one count was recorded for this clone. Its antigen is unknown. Per-nucleotide qualities are absent, and no much larger clonotype sits a single base away.

The CDR3 goes from the cysteine to the phenylalanine over 15 residues. CDR3 DNA is the only sequence kept; it has 45 bases, read in frame from the first base. Here V drops 6 bases and J drops 6 bases, and the junction holds 9 bases not matched to any gene. CDR1 and CDR2 were assigned from the germline V gene (reference sequence) as MNHEY and SMNVEV. The chain couples TRBV27 to TRBJ1-5; the junction holds 9 bases that match TRBD1. Sequenced: PBMCs or T cells enriched from blood (not recorded which). The receptor was isolated from a man aged 40-49 years who had recovered from COVID-19. The sequence in DNA is TGTGCCAGCAGAAGGACAGGGGACGGGGGTCAGCCCCAGCATTTT. This translates into CASRRTGDGGQPQHF.